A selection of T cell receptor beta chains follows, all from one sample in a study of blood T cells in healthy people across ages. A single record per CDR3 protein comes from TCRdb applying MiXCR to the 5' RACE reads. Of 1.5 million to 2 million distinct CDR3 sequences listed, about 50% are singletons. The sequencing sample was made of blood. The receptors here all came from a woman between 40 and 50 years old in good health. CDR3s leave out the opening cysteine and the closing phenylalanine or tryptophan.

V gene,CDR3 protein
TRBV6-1,ASRPGTPTDTQY
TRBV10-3,AISAPQVLGNGYT
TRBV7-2,ASSLRGEGAPYEQY
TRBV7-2,ASSDRRANYGYT
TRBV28,ASSPRGRAGETQY
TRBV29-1,SVEAGRSGNTEAF
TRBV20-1,SATHRGRGYT
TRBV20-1,SARSFGQLYGYT
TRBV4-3,ASSQDRAHT
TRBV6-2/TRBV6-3,ASSDLGATNEKLF
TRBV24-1,ATSDPRDRSTPGKNIQY